One sample yielded the 31 T cell receptor beta chains listed below, sequenced in a study of cytomegalovirus exposure and HLA in healthy donors. PCR employed 60 Vbeta and 13 Jbeta primers. The data were produced by immunoSEQ multiplex PCR, yet TCRdb's version contains in-frame clones alone and is incomplete. The top ten clones hold 2.5% to 3% of a sample with hundreds of thousands of clones, 77% of them seen once. The sample consisted of PBMCs. These receptors all come from a woman aged 60-70 years in good health and CMV-seropositive.

This chain links TRBV19 with TRBJ2-3; 12 positions match TRBD2. Germline loops: CDR1 LNHDA, CDR2 SQIVND (reference sequence). The CDR3 loop spans 14 amino acids. Trimming at V came to 3 bases and at J to 12 bases, leaving 7 bases not matched to a gene. The CDR3: CASSIGTSGGPQYF. The CDR3 DNA follows: TGTGCCAGTAGTATTGGAACTAGCGGGGGGCCTCAGTATTTT.

The chain couples TRBV27 to TRBJ2-7, with 11 bases identical to TRBD2. The CDR3 covers 17 residues. CDR1 is MNHEY and CDR2 is SMNVEV in the germline V gene (reference sequence). V shed 6 bases, J shed 4 bases, and the junction held 14 bases outside the gene matches. The CDR3 spells CASRPAGLAVTGYEQYF. The CDR3 coding sequence is TGTGCCAGCAGGCCGGCGGGACTAGCGGTAACTGGGTACGAGCAGTACTTC.

The chain employs TRBV5-4 and TRBJ1-1, with D uncertain. This CDR3 has 14 residues. Trimming cost V 4 bases and J 5 bases, with 15 bases left between them. CDR1 and CDR2 from the germline V gene are SGHNT and YYREEE (reference sequence). The CDR3 protein is CASSVQTQLTEAFF. The CDR3 bases are TGTGCCAGCAGCGTACAGACCCAGTTGACTGAAGCTTTCTTT.

The gene calls are TRBV4-3 and TRBJ2-7, with 9 nucleotides matching TRBD1. CDR1 and CDR2 (germline): LGHNA, YSLEER. This CDR3 comprises 17 residues. Trimming cost V 0 bases and J 2 bases; bases outside gene matches: 8. The CDR3 nucleotides read TGCGCCAGCAGCCAAGATGTACGGGGACAGGGCACCTACGAGCAGTACTTC. This codes for CASSQDVRGQGTYEQYF.

The rearrangement joins TRBV25-1 to TRBJ2-7; 12 bases map to TRBD2. There are 18 residues in the CDR3. CDR1 is MGHDK and CDR2 is SYGVNS in the germline V gene. Unmatched junction bases numbered 17, after V lost 4 bases and J lost 7 bases. DNA for the CDR3: TGTGCCAGCAGTGCCAGGACAGGGAGGACTAGCGGGACGGGGGAGCAGTACTTC. Translating gives CASSARTGRTSGTGEQYF.

The chain couples TRBV29-1 to TRBJ1-1; D ambiguous. The V gene's germline CDR1 is SQVTM and CDR2 ANQGSEA. CDR3 length equals 12 residues. Trimming left V 6 bases short and J 3 bases short, with 11 bases between. In nucleotides, the CDR3 is TGCAGCGTGTCTCGCGGGGACACTGAAGCTTTCTTT. It translates to CSVSRGDTEAFF.

The V gene is TRBV28, the J gene TRBJ2-2, with D perhaps matching TRBD2 (5 bases). In germline, CDR1 is MDHEN, CDR2 SYDVKM. This CDR3 contains 15 residues. The V end was cut by 7 bases, the J end by 0 bases, with 12 bases between. CDR3 sequence reads: CASTPLVSNTGELFF. CDR3 DNA sequence: TGTGCCAGCACGCCACTAGTTTCGAACACCGGGGAGCTGTTTTTT.

Comments on this clone: At one end the junction does not follow the germline gene, possibly because of a read error. The genes are TRBV7-9 and TRBJ1-5; the D gene is possibly TRBD1 (6 bases). This CDR3 region has 18 residues. Germline CDR1 reads SEHNR; CDR2 reads FQNEAQ (reference sequence). The CDR3 sequence is CSSSLGGGGGLRNQPQHF. CDR3 bases: TGTTCCAGCAGCTTAGGGGGAGGGGGAGGCCTGCGCAATCAGCCCCAGCATTTT.

Note on this clone: At one of its ends the junction is not consistent with the germline gene, which may arise from a read error. V gene TRBV5-1 combines with J gene TRBJ2-5; 9 positions match TRBD2. Germline lookup yields CDR1 SGHRS and CDR2 YFSETQ. The CDR3 is 16 residues long. The CDR3 coding sequence is TGCGCCAGCAGCTCCGGAGGGGGACTAGCAGGAGAGCCCCAGTACTTC. Amino acid sequence: CASSSGGGLAGEPQYF.

This chain connects TRBV2 to TRBJ1-3; the match to TRBD1 covers 12 bases. V was pared by 6 bases and J by 0 bases, with 12 bases of the junction left unmatched. Germline V gives CDR1 SNHLY, CDR2 FYNNEI. This CDR3 contains 19 residues. The CDR3 region is CASRPWGQGARNSGNTIYF. The CDR3 bases are TGTGCCAGCAGGCCGTGGGGACAGGGGGCCCGAAACTCTGGAAACACCATATATTTT.

The chain uses TRBV5-1 and TRBJ2-7; D is perhaps TRBD2 (5 bases). The germline V gene has CDR1 SGHRS and CDR2 YFSETQ. V dropped 3 bases and J dropped 0 bases, with 10 bases sitting between them. The CDR3 loop spans 14 amino acids. DNA of the CDR3: TGCGCCAGCAGCTCTCCTGGACTCTCCTACGAGCAGTACTTC. It codes for CASSSPGLSYEQYF.

This rearrangement joins TRBV7-3 to TRBJ2-1, with TRBD2 identical over 10 bases. This CDR3 comprises 15 residues. Losses at the gene ends were 1 base for V and 8 bases for J; bases not matched to a gene: 5. CDR1 is SGHTA and CDR2 is FQGTGA in the germline V gene. The CDR3 is CASSLMSGGVHEQFF. In DNA, the CDR3 is TGTGCCAGCAGCTTAATGAGCGGGGGGGTGCATGAGCAGTTCTTC.

The chain carries TRBV27 and TRBJ1-1; 8 bases fit TRBD1. CDR3 length: 13 residues. The V gene's germline CDR1 is MNHEY and CDR2 SMNVEV (reference sequence). J gave up 4 bases and V 9 bases, and 7 bases lay outside the gene matches. The DNA for the CDR3 is TGTGCCAGTTGGACAGGGTTAGCCACTGAAGCTTTCTTT. It encodes CASWTGLATEAFF.

The rearrangement links TRBV11-2 to TRBJ2-5; 7 bases line up with TRBD2. In germline, CDR1 is SGHAT, CDR2 FQNNGV. V dropped 3 bases and J dropped 8; count of bases not matched to a gene: 9. CDR3 length: 14 amino acids. The CDR3 DNA is TGTGCCAGCAGCTTTGCTAGCGGAGGTAGAACCCAGTACTTC. Its translation is CASSFASGGRTQYF.

The chain couples TRBV7-2 to TRBJ2-1; D is ambiguous. V lost 1 base and J 7 bases, leaving 5 bases between the germline ends. CDR3 size: 12 residues. Germline V gene lookup returns CDR1 SGHTA and CDR2 FQGNSA. DNA for the CDR3: TGTGCCAGCAGCTTAGTGAGTAATGAGCAGTTCTTC. Protein product: CASSLVSNEQFF.

This chain links TRBV2 with TRBJ1-5; possible D gene TRBD1, 5 bases. Germline CDR1 and CDR2: SNHLY and FYNNEI. The V gene lost 8 bases and the J gene lost 1 base, with 9 bases spanning the gap. This CDR3 is built from 13 residues. The CDR3 nucleotides read TGTGCCAGCTGTCGGGGGAGCAATCAGCCCCAGCATTTT. This codes for CASCRGSNQPQHF. The full variable domain, completed using reference TRBV2 and TRBJ1-5, is EPEVTQTPSHQVTQMGQEVILRCVPISNHLYFYWYRQILGQKVEFLVSFYNNEISEKSEIFDDQFSVERPDGSNFTLKIRSTKLEDSAMYFCASCRGSNQPQHFGDGTRLSIL.

The chain recombines TRBV28 with TRBJ1-1; D remains unclear. Germline CDR1 MDHEN, CDR2 SYDVKM. The CDR3 totals 14 residues. Trimming removed 5 bases at V and 4 bases at J, with 14 bases between. CDR3 sequence (DNA): TGTGCCAGCAGTCCCCCCACCGGTAGCACTGAAGCTTTCTTT. Translation: CASSPPTGSTEAFF.

This chain uses TRBV28 with TRBJ2-3, with 11 bases aligning to TRBD2. With 6 bases clipped from V and 2 bases from J, the junction kept 7 bases outside the gene matches. CDR1 is MDHEN and CDR2 is SYDVKM in the germline V gene. The CDR3 contains 16 residues. CDR3 bases: TGTGCCAGCAGCTCCCCGACTAGCGGGGCCACAGATACGCAGTATTTT. The encoded protein is CASSSPTSGATDTQYF.

The chain carries TRBV18 and TRBJ2-7; 7 positions match TRBD1. The V and J ends lost 3 bases and 5 bases, in that order; junction bases with no gene match: 13. The CDR3 runs to 16 residues. CDR1 is KGHSH, CDR2 LQKENI, per germline. As DNA, the CDR3 is TGTGCCAGCTCACCCATCACTAACAGGGGTCGCGACGAGCAGTACTTC. It specifies CASSPITNRGRDEQYF.

This clone has a handful of counts. The V and J genes are TRBV21-1 and TRBJ2-1; the table calls TRBD2, which could not be checked here. TRBV21-1 is a pseudogene. CDR3 size: 14 residues. This CDR3 reads CASPGGRAYNEQFF. CDR3 coding DNA: TGTGCCAGCCCGGGCGGGAGGGCCTACAATGAGCAGTTCTTC.

This chain joins TRBV6-6 and TRBJ2-7; 13 bases agree with TRBD2. J gave up 3 bases and V 8 bases, and 1 base lay outside the gene matches. Germline CDR1 and CDR2: MNHNY and SVGAGI (reference sequence). The CDR3 is 13 amino acids. The CDR3 reads CASGLAGVYEQYF. The DNA for the CDR3 is TGTGCCAGCGGACTAGCGGGGGTCTACGAGCAGTACTTC.

This chain links TRBV10-1 with TRBJ2-3, with D perhaps TRBD2 (5 bases). Germline-derived CDR1 and CDR2 are WNHNN and SYGVQD (reference sequence). This CDR3 is built from 15 residues. Trimming shortened V by 1 base and J by 4 bases, and 12 bases separated the two germline ends. CDR3 protein: CASSELSGGPDTQYF. The CDR3 DNA is TGCGCCAGCAGTGAGTTGTCAGGAGGTCCAGATACGCAGTATTTT.

As to this clone: Other DNA sequences of this sample code for an identical CDR3. V usage is TRBV18 and J usage is TRBJ1-2, with 7 bases aligning to TRBD1. J gave up 4 bases and V 3 bases, and 2 bases lay outside the gene matches. This CDR3 contains 13 residues. Germline loops: CDR1 KGHSH, CDR2 LQKENI. The CDR3 region has the DNA TGTGCCAGCTCACCGGGGACAGCCTATGGCTACACCTTC. Translating gives CASSPGTAYGYTF.

Here the CDR3 reads CASSLDSVGGAQQFF. In DNA, the CDR3 is TGTGCCAGCAGCTTAGATTCAGTCGGGGGGGCCCAGCAGTTCTTC. The V call is TRBV11-2, the J call TRBJ2-1; TRBD2 matches at 8 bases. Germline lookup yields CDR1 SGHAT and CDR2 FQNNGV. Trimming at V came to 0 bases and at J to 11 bases, leaving 9 bases not matched to a gene. This CDR3 has 15 amino acids.

This sequence joins TRBV28 and TRBJ2-3; 9 nucleotides align to TRBD2. V trimming: 2 bases; J trimming: 3 bases; junction bases outside the gene matches: 6. The CDR3 consists of 16 residues. Looked up from germline, CDR1 is MDHEN and CDR2 is SYDVKM. The CDR3, as DNA: TGTGCCAGCAGTTTAGGCGCTAGCGGGAAGACAGATACGCAGTATTTT. This codes for CASSLGASGKTDTQYF. The whole variable domain, filled in from reference TRBV28 and TRBJ2-3, reads DVKVTQSSRYLVKRTGEKVFLECVQDMDHENMFWYRQDPGLGLRLIYFSYDVKMKEKGDIPEGYSVSREKKERFSLILESASTNQTSMYLCASSLGASGKTDTQYFGPGTRLTVL.

The gene calls are TRBV7-2 and TRBJ2-3, with 11 bases lining up with TRBD2. The CDR3 spans 17 residues. The germline V gene encodes CDR1 SGHTA and CDR2 FQGNSA. V shed 6 bases and J 0 bases; nucleotides not matched to a gene: 8. In nucleotides, the CDR3 is TGTGCCAGCAGTCCTAGCGGGGGGATCCTTAGCACAGATACGCAGTATTTT. Its protein product is CASSPSGGILSTDTQYF.

The chain combines TRBV19 with TRBJ1-1; TRBD1 aligns across 8 bases. Trimming took 4 bases from V and 4 from J; bases not matched to a gene: 5. Germline assignment: CDR1 LNHDA and CDR2 SQIVND (reference sequence). The CDR3 contains 14 residues. The CDR3 coding sequence is TGTGCCAGTAGTAACGGCAGGGGGCTCACTGAAGCTTTCTTT. It translates to CASSNGRGLTEAFF.

V is TRBV30 and J is TRBJ1-2; 9 nucleotides match TRBD1. Trimming took 2 bases from V and 5 from J; bases not matched to a gene: 3. This CDR3 is built from 13 residues. Germline V CDR1 and CDR2: GTSNPN, SVGIG (reference sequence). The CDR3 is CAWSRDRDYGYTF. The CDR3 DNA follows: TGTGCCTGGAGTCGGGACAGGGATTATGGCTACACCTTC.

This clone was observed once. This rearrangement joins TRBV5-1 to TRBJ2-5; TRBD1 aligns across 9 bases. The CDR3 spans 15 residues. Per the germline V gene, CDR1 is SGHRS and CDR2 is YFSETQ. With V trimmed by 4 bases and J by 2 bases, 6 bases remained unmatched. The CDR3 reads CASSQGTGFQETQYF. The CDR3 nucleotides are TGCGCCAGCAGCCAAGGGACAGGGTTTCAAGAGACCCAGTACTTC. Full variable domain (outside the CDR3, taken from reference TRBV5-1 and TRBJ2-5): KAGVTQTPRYLIKTRGQQVTLSCSPISGHRSVSWYQQTPGQGLQFLFEYFSETQRNKGNFPGRFSGRQFSNSRSEMNVSTLELGDSALYLCASSQGTGFQETQYFGPGTRLLVL.

The table lists this clone with a few counts. The chain recombines TRBV27 with TRBJ2-7; 8 bases fit TRBD2. J lost 6 bases, V lost 6 bases, and 10 bases had no gene match. The CDR3 runs 14 residues. The germline CDR1 and CDR2 sequences are MNHEY and SMNVEV (reference sequence). The CDR3: CASRPGLGPLEQYF. The DNA for the CDR3 is TGTGCCAGCAGACCGGGACTAGGCCCGCTCGAGCAGTACTTC.

This clone occurred once. The rearrangement joins TRBV11-2 to TRBJ2-7, with 9 positions matching TRBD2. Unmatched junction bases numbered 5, after V lost 2 bases and J lost 3 bases. The CDR3 is 15 residues long. CDR1 is SGHAT, CDR2 FQNNGV, per germline. The CDR3 DNA follows: TGTGCCAGCAGCTTAATGCGGGGGGGATTCTACGAGCAGTACTTC. This encodes CASSLMRGGFYEQYF.